One and the same sample provided the 13 T cell receptor beta chains below, sequenced in a study of cytomegalovirus exposure and HLA in healthy donors. PCR amplification relied on 60 Vbeta primers (plus 13 Jbeta primers). Clones were sequenced by immunoSEQ multiplex PCR, and TCRdb holds only the in-frame ones, with some missing. Its table records 100,000 to 150,000 clones. Sample: PBMCs. The receptors stem from a man between 18 and 29 years old in good health and CMV-seronegative.

The chain combines TRBV10-3 with TRBJ1-5; a weak D match, TRBD1 (6 bases). Germline V CDR1 and CDR2: ENHRY, SYGVKD. The CDR3 totals 16 residues. The ends were cut back, 2 bases at V and 2 bases at J, with 13 bases in the middle. The CDR3 is CAISEVQGTGNQPQHF. The CDR3, as DNA: TGTGCCATCAGTGAGGTACAGGGTACGGGCAATCAGCCCCAGCATTTT.

This chain links TRBV4-1 with TRBJ2-2, with 12 bases that match TRBD2. The CDR3 is 17 amino acids. Germline V gene lookup returns CDR1 MGHRA and CDR2 YSYEKL. Losses at the gene ends were 0 bases for V and 10 bases for J; bases not matched to a gene: 9. In DNA form, the CDR3 reads TGCGCCAGCAGCCAAGACGGGCTAGCGGGGGGGCGGGAGGAGCTGTTTTTT. Its protein is CASSQDGLAGGREELFF.

The genes are TRBV19 and TRBJ2-5, with TRBD2 matching over 10 bases. Germline assignment: CDR1 LNHDA and CDR2 SQIVND (reference sequence). The V gene end was trimmed by 3 bases and the J gene end by 5 bases; junction bases not matched to a gene: 6. This CDR3 region has 15 residues. The CDR3 spells CASSMDRAGGETQYF. CDR3 nucleotide sequence: TGTGCCAGTAGTATGGATAGAGCGGGAGGGGAGACCCAGTACTTC.

Here the CDR3 reads CSERRSSYNEQFF. In DNA, the CDR3 is TGCAGCGAGCGGCGAAGCTCCTACAATGAGCAGTTCTTC. The V and J genes are TRBV29-1 and TRBJ2-1, with a tentative D call TRBD2 (5 bases). The germline V gene has CDR1 SQVTM and CDR2 ANQGSEA. This CDR3 region has 13 residues. V shed 7 bases and J shed 0 bases, with 10 bases lying between them.

The J gene is TRBJ1-1, the V gene TRBV13, with 9 bases aligning to TRBD1. V lost 4 bases, J lost 5 bases, and 11 bases stayed unmatched. Germline V CDR1 and CDR2: PRHDT, FYEKMQ (reference sequence). CDR3 length: 16 amino acids. The CDR3 DNA reads as TGTGCCAGCAGCTCCAGGCTAGACAGGGGGTTTACTGAAGCTTTCTTT. Protein: CASSSRLDRGFTEAFF.

The chain links TRBV4-1 to TRBJ1-5; a weak D match, TRBD1 (5 bases). The CDR3 has 14 amino acids. Germline V lookup: CDR1 MGHRA, CDR2 YSYEKL. The V gene lost 6 bases and the J gene lost 6 bases, with 15 bases spanning the gap. The CDR3 DNA reads as TGCGCCAGCAGTTCCGGACACGCCGGTCAGCCCCAGCATTTT. It yields the protein CASSSGHAGQPQHF.

V is TRBV11-2 and J is TRBJ1-2, with D perhaps TRBD1 (5 bases). Germline V gene lookup returns CDR1 SGHAT and CDR2 FQNNGV. The CDR3 length is 14 residues. V lost 0 bases and J 2 bases, leaving 7 bases between the germline ends. The CDR3 DNA follows: TGTGCCAGCAGCTTAGATCGGGGGAACTATGGCTACACCTTC. It translates to CASSLDRGNYGYTF.

The chain has TRBV20-1 and TRBJ2-5, with 7 bases matching TRBD1. The germline gives CDR1 DFQATT, CDR2 SNEGSKA (reference sequence). The V and J ends lost 6 bases and 5 bases, in that order; junction bases with no gene match: 3. CDR3 length: 11 amino acids. In DNA form, the CDR3 reads TGCAGTGCCACGACAGGGGAGACCCAGTACTTC. As protein: CSATTGETQYF.

The V gene is TRBV5-6, the J gene TRBJ1-2, with TRBD1 as a possible D gene (5 bases). The V gene's germline CDR1 is SGHDT and CDR2 YYEEEE. This CDR3 is built from 12 residues. V gave up 4 bases and J gave up 3 bases, with 7 bases separating them. The CDR3 spells CASSGGDYGYTF. The CDR3 DNA follows: TGTGCCAGCAGCGGGGGGGACTATGGCTACACCTTC.

The chain links TRBV7-8 to TRBJ2-7, with 12 bases lining up with TRBD1. The trim removed 4 bases at V and 4 bases at J, leaving 5 bases unmatched. Germline values: CDR1 SGHVS, CDR2 FQNEAQ. The CDR3 is 15 residues long. Here the CDR3 DNA reads TGTGCCAGCAGCTGGGACAGGGGGCTTCTTTACGAGCAGTACTTC. Its translation: CASSWDRGLLYEQYF.

V and J are TRBV19 and TRBJ1-5, with D unclear. The CDR3 is 13 residues long. The V gene's germline CDR1 is LNHDA and CDR2 SQIVND (reference sequence). Trimming stripped 10 bases from V and 2 bases from J, with 12 bases between. The CDR3 spells CATLNVGNQPQHF. In DNA form, the CDR3 reads TGTGCCACCCTAAACGTCGGCAATCAGCCCCAGCATTTT.

This chain links TRBV9 with TRBJ2-5, with TRBD2 matching over 7 bases. Germline CDR1 is SGDLS and CDR2 is YYNGEE. Trimming at V came to 4 bases and at J to 3 bases, leaving 6 bases not matched to a gene. The CDR3 covers 14 residues. The CDR3 reads CASSPRDYKETQYF. In DNA, the CDR3 is TGTGCCAGCAGCCCTAGGGACTACAAAGAGACCCAGTACTTC.

The chain uses TRBV5-1 and TRBJ1-1; 9 bases align to TRBD1. There are 15 residues in the CDR3. J lost 5 bases, V lost 5 bases, and 10 bases had no gene match. CDR1 and CDR2 from the germline V gene are SGHRS and YFSETQ. CDR3 residues: CASSYRTGVQTEAFF. As DNA, the CDR3 is TGCGCCAGCAGTTATCGGACAGGGGTCCAAACTGAAGCTTTCTTT.